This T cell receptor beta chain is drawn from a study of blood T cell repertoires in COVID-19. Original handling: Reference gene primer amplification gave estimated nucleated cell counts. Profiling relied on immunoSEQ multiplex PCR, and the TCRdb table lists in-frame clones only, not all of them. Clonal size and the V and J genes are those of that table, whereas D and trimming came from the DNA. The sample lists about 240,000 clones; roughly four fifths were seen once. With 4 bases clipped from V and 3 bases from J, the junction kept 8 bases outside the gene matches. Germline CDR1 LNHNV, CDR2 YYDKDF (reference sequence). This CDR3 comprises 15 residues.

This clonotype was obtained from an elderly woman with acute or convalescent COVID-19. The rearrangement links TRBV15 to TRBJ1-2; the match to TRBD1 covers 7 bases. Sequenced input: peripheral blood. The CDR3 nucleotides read TGTGCCACCAGCAAGGGGTCAGGGGGTGACTATGGCTACACCTTC. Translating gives CATSKGSGGDYGYTF.